The 17 T cell receptor beta chains reported below all come from one sample, sequenced in a study of human T cells and chemical hapten exposure. Sample time point: patch test 1, 2 weeks after DPC sensitization. Treatment indicated: therapeutic diphenylcyclopropenone sensitization with weekly scalp DPC. Via MiXCR, TCRdb re-called the RACE reads, giving one row per CDR3 protein. The sample holds 180,000 or so distinct CDR3 sequences; around 13% are singletons and the top ten take 1.7%. The material sequenced was whole blood, taken in connection with sensitization to the hapten diphenylcyclopropenone (DPC). The receptor set was obtained from a woman in her twenties or thirties with alopecia areata. Some clones in this sample may be carry-over from other donors' samples.

The chain has TRBV20-1 and TRBJ1-5; TRBD1 is a possible D gene (6 bases). This CDR3 has 15 amino acids. Germline CDR1 is DFQATT and CDR2 is SNEGSKA (reference sequence). V lost 1 base and J 0 bases, leaving 10 bases between the germline ends. CDR3 sequence: CSARGGQYSNQPQHF. For the CDR3, the DNA is TGCAGTGCTAGAGGGGGACAATATAGCAATCAGCCCCAGCATTTT.

In this sample, this clonotype turned up a few times. The V call is TRBV2, the J call TRBJ1-1, with D possibly TRBD1 on 5 matching bases. The germline gives CDR1 SNHLY, CDR2 FYNNEI. The CDR3 length is 15 residues. V was clipped by 4 bases and J by 7 bases, with 19 bases between them. This chain's CDR3 is CASSATDSRFLEAFF. Written as DNA, the CDR3 is TGTGCCAGCAGTGCGACAGACAGCCGTTTCCTTGAAGCTTTCTTT.

The V and J genes are TRBV5-6 and TRBJ1-2, with TRBD1 identical over 7 bases. The trim removed 2 bases at V and 8 bases at J, leaving 12 bases unmatched. The CDR3 covers 15 residues. Germline assignment: CDR1 SGHDT and CDR2 YYEEEE. The CDR3 DNA reads TGTGCCAGCAGCTTAACAGGGGACCCCATCTTCGGCTACACCTTC. Encoded protein: CASSLTGDPIFGYTF. The full variable domain, rest sourced from reference TRBV5-6 and TRBJ1-2, is DAGVTQSPTHLIKTRGQQVTLRCSPKSGHDTVSWYQQALGQGPQFIFQYYEEEERQRGNFPDRFSGHQFPNYSSELNVNALLLGDSALYLCASSLTGDPIFGYTFGSGTRLTVV.

The chain recombines TRBV7-9 with TRBJ2-3, with D uncertain. The CDR3 contains 11 residues. Between the trimmed V and J ends, which lost 1 base and 6 bases, there was a span of 2 bases. CDR1 and CDR2 from the germline V gene are SEHNR and FQNEAQ (reference sequence). The DNA of the CDR3 is TGTGCCAGCAGCTTAGTGGATACGCAGTATTTT. It translates to CASSLVDTQYF. The full variable domain, completed using reference TRBV7-9 and TRBJ2-3, is DTGVSQNPRHKITKRGQNVTFRCDPISEHNRLYWYRQTLGQGPEFLTYFQNEAQLEKSRLLSDRFSAERPKGSFSTLEIQRTEQGDSAMYLCASSLVDTQYFGPGTRLTVL.

This clonotype was seen only a few times. The chain has TRBV28 and TRBJ2-7; TRBD1 agrees at 8 bases. This CDR3 comprises 12 residues. With V trimmed by 8 bases and J by 6 bases, 6 bases remained unmatched. Germline assignment: CDR1 MDHEN and CDR2 SYDVKM. As DNA, the CDR3 is TGTGCCAGCGGGACAGGCAGGAGCGAGCAGTACTTC. Protein sequence: CASGTGRSEQYF.

This clonotype was observed a few times. The chain employs TRBV7-2 and TRBJ2-7; possibly TRBD2 for D (5 bases). The V and J ends lost 5 bases and 4 bases respectively, with 24 bases between them. Looked up from germline, CDR1 is SGHTA and CDR2 is FQGNSA. The CDR3 loop spans 17 amino acids. CDR3 nucleotides: TGTGCCAGCAGCCTCAAGGCTACCGGGATTATTTCGTACGAGCAGTACTTC. Translating gives CASSLKATGIISYEQYF.

This chain uses TRBV6-6 with TRBJ1-1; 7 bases are shared with TRBD1. This CDR3 has 13 residues. In germline, CDR1 is MNHNY, CDR2 SVGAGI (reference sequence). V shed 7 bases, J shed 4 bases, and the junction held 6 bases outside the gene matches. DNA for the CDR3: TGTGCCAGCAAGAGGGGGCACGGCACTGAAGCTTTCTTT. This sequence encodes CASKRGHGTEAFF.

The chain has TRBV30 and TRBJ2-7; the D gene is possibly TRBD1 (5 bases). The CDR3 covers 12 residues. With 6 bases removed from V and 2 bases from J, the gap between germline ends came to 11 bases. The germline CDR1 and CDR2 sequences are GTSNPN and SVGIG (reference sequence). The CDR3 coding sequence is TGTGCCTGCAACCCAGGGACCTACGAGCAGTACTTC. It codes for CACNPGTYEQYF.

The chain couples TRBV7-2 to TRBJ1-4; TRBD1 is a possible D gene (6 bases). The V gene's germline CDR1 is SGHTA and CDR2 FQGNSA. V was trimmed by 1 base and J by 3 bases, leaving 9 bases between them. The CDR3 contains 15 residues. CDR3 protein: CASSLVGGPNEKLFF. CDR3 in DNA: TGTGCCAGCAGCTTAGTCGGGGGCCCTAATGAAAAACTGTTTTTT.

This clonotype was observed a few times. V and J are TRBV6-5 and TRBJ1-5, with D perhaps TRBD1 (6 bases). This CDR3 is built from 15 residues. Germline loops: CDR1 MNHEY, CDR2 SVGAGI. V lost 2 bases, J lost 6 bases, and 14 bases lay in between. Here the CDR3 reads CASSYGGPGRQPQHF. CDR3 nucleotide sequence: TGTGCCAGCAGTTACGGGGGCCCAGGACGTCAGCCCCAGCATTTT.

This clonotype was counted at least ten times. This chain connects TRBV9 to TRBJ1-1; D uncertain. There are 15 residues in the CDR3. Looked up from germline, CDR1 is SGDLS and CDR2 is YYNGEE. V was pared by 0 bases and J by 1 base, with 10 bases between. For the CDR3, the DNA is TGTGCCAGCAGCGTAGTGCTAGGCCCGAACACTGAAGCTTTCTTT. It specifies CASSVVLGPNTEAFF.

The sample holds many counts of this clonotype. The chain couples TRBV6-2 or TRBV6-3 to TRBJ2-1; D perhaps matches TRBD1 (6 bases). V lost 6 bases, J lost 6 bases, and 18 bases lay in between. CDR3 length: 15 amino acids. CDR1 is MNHEY and CDR2 is SVGEGT in the germline V gene. The CDR3 region is CASRLEQGKGNEQFF. In DNA, the CDR3 is TGTGCCAGCAGGTTAGAACAGGGAAAGGGCAATGAGCAGTTCTTC.

This clonotype was picked up many times. V usage is TRBV3-1 and J usage is TRBJ2-7; D is possibly TRBD2 (6 bases). The CDR3 covers 14 residues. Germline V gives CDR1 LGHDT, CDR2 YNNKEL (reference sequence). The V gene lost 4 bases and the J gene lost 2 bases, with 12 bases spanning the gap. The CDR3: CASSPTGETYEQYF. The CDR3 nucleotides read TGTGCCAGCAGCCCCACGGGGGAGACCTACGAGCAGTACTTC.

This clonotype occurred a few times. The chain joins TRBV25-1 to TRBJ2-7; a possible D gene is TRBD2 (5 bases). V was clipped by 4 bases and J by 7 bases, with 14 bases between them. The CDR3 runs to 13 residues. Per the germline V gene, CDR1 is MGHDK and CDR2 is SYGVNS. The CDR3 DNA sequence: TGTGCCAGCAGTGTTGTTCGGGGTGTAGAGCAGTACTTC. Amino acid sequence: CASSVVRGVEQYF.

The genes are TRBV13 and TRBJ2-1; D gene uncertain. CDR1 PRHDT and CDR2 FYEKMQ come from the germline V gene (reference sequence). The CDR3 has 13 residues. V dropped 3 bases and J dropped 10 bases, with 13 bases sitting between them. CDR3 protein: CASSFNDKHEQFF. The CDR3 DNA reads TGTGCCAGCAGCTTTAACGACAAGCACGAGCAGTTCTTC.

V usage is TRBV5-4 and J usage is TRBJ2-7; 10 nucleotides align to TRBD2. Losses at the gene ends were 3 bases for V and 4 bases for J; bases not matched to a gene: 7. The CDR3 runs 15 residues. Germline V gives CDR1 SGHNT, CDR2 YYREEE (reference sequence). DNA of the CDR3: TGTGCCAGCAGCTGGGGGGCTAGCGGGAGTTACGAGCAGTACTTC. It encodes CASSWGASGSYEQYF.

The J gene is TRBJ2-2, the V gene TRBV7-2; D tentatively fits TRBD1 or TRBD2 (6 bases each). CDR1 SGHTA and CDR2 FQGNSA come from the germline V gene. V was trimmed by 1 base and J by 0 bases, leaving 15 bases between them. This CDR3 region has 18 residues. CDR3 in DNA: TGTGCCAGCAGCTTAGGACTGTGGGGGGCTTCGAACACCGGGGAGCTGTTTTTT. This translates into CASSLGLWGASNTGELFF.